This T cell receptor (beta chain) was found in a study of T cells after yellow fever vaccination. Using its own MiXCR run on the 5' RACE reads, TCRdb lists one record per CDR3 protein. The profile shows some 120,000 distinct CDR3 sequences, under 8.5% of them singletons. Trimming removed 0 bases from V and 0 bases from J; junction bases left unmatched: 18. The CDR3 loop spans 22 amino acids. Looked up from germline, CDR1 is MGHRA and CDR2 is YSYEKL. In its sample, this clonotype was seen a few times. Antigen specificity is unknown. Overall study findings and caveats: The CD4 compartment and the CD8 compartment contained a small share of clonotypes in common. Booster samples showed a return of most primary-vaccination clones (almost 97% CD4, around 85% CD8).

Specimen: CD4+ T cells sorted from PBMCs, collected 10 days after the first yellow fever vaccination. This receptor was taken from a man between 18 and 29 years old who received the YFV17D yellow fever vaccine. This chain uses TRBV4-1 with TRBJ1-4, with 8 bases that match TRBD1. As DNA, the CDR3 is TGCGCCAGCAGCCAAGATATTACGGGACAGGCAGGGAGAAGAACAACTAATGAAAAACTGTTTTTT. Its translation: CASSQDITGQAGRRTTNEKLFF.